One and the same sample provided the 5 T cell receptor beta chains below, sequenced in a study of type 1 and type 2 diabetes patients. The PCR template was genomic DNA. The TCR beta CDR3 region was amplified using 30 forward and 13 reverse primers. TCRdb recomputed calls from the multiplex PCR reads with MiXCR, one row per CDR3 protein. Here the sample spans about 250,000 distinct CDR3 sequences, more than 40% being singletons. The sequencing sample was made of peripheral blood mononuclear cells (PBMCs). The source is a man between 18 and 35 years old with type 2 diabetes.

The chain combines TRBV7-6 with TRBJ2-7, with 7 bases lining up with TRBD2. The CDR3 sequence is 15 residues long. J lost 4 bases, V lost 5 bases, and 11 bases had no gene match. Looked up from germline, CDR1 is SGHVS and CDR2 is FNYEAQ. In DNA form, the CDR3 reads TGTGCCAGCAGCCCGCGGGAGTCTGGTTTTTACGAGCAGTACTTC. It translates to CASSPRESGFYEQYF.

This chain connects TRBV28 to TRBJ1-4, with 11 bases matching TRBD1. CDR1 MDHEN and CDR2 SYDVKM come from the germline V gene. The CDR3 has 13 residues. V lost 8 bases to trimming and J lost 8 bases; unmatched junction nucleotides: 4. CDR3: CASQDRGPEKLFF. CDR3 DNA sequence: TGTGCCAGCCAGGACAGGGGGCCCGAAAAACTGTTTTTT. The whole variable domain, remainder taken from reference TRBV28 and TRBJ1-4, is DVKVTQSSRYLVKRTGEKVFLECVQDMDHENMFWYRQDPGLGLRLIYFSYDVKMKEKGDIPEGYSVSREKKERFSLILESASTNQTSMYLCASQDRGPEKLFFGSGTQLSVL.

With regard to this clonotype: One end of the junction fails to match germline, which may point to a read error. The chain employs TRBV10-1 and TRBJ2-2; 8 positions agree with TRBD1. This CDR3 contains 16 residues. Germline V gene lookup returns CDR1 WNHNN and CDR2 SYGVQD (reference sequence). CDR3 loop: CAGSGSGTGDTGELFF. In DNA, the CDR3 is TGCGCCGGCAGTGGTTCCGGGACAGGTGATACCGGGGAGCTGTTTTTT.

The rearrangement links TRBV6-6 to TRBJ2-1, with 7 bases fitting TRBD2. This CDR3 contains 15 residues. V lost 2 bases, J lost 5 bases, and 6 bases stayed unmatched. The germline CDR1 and CDR2 sequences are MNHNY and SVGAGI (reference sequence). CDR3 nucleotides: TGTGCCAGCAGTTACGTGGCGGGAGCAGACAATGAGCAGTTCTTC. Translating it yields CASSYVAGADNEQFF.

The chain has TRBV11-2 and TRBJ1-5; D is ambiguous. The CDR3 runs 15 residues. Germline V gene lookup returns CDR1 SGHAT and CDR2 FQNNGV. The V end lost 2 bases, the J end lost 1 base, and 9 bases lay between the germline ends. The DNA for the CDR3 is TGTGCCAGCAGCTTATCCGCGGGAAGCAATCAGCCCCAGCATTTT. Translation gives CASSLSAGSNQPQHF.